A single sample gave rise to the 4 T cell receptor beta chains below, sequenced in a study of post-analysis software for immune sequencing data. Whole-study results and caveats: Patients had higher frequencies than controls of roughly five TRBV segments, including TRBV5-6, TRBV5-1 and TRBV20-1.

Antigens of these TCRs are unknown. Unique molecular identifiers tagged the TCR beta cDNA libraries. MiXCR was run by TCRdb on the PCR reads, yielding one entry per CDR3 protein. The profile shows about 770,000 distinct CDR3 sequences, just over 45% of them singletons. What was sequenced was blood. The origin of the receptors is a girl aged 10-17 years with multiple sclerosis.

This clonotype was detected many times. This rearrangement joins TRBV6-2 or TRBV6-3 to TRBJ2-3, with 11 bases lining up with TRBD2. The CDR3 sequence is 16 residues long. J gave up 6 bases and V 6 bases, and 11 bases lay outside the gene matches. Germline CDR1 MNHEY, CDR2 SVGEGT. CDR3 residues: CASRPLLAGAEDTQYF. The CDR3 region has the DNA TGTGCCAGCAGACCTCTACTAGCGGGAGCGGAGGATACGCAGTATTTT.

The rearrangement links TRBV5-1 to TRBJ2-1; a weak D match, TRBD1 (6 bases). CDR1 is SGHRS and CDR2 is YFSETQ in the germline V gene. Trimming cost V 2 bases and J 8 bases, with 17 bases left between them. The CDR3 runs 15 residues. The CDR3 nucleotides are TGCGCCAGCAGCTTCGGCGACAGGAGTGTGGATGAGCAGTTCTTC. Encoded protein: CASSFGDRSVDEQFF.

The CDR3 DNA is TGTGCCAGCAGCGGGACTTTCACGTCCCAAAACATTCAGTACTTC. Its translation: CASSGTFTSQNIQYF. The V call is TRBV7-2, the J call TRBJ2-4; tentatively, D is TRBD2 (6 bases). The CDR3 sequence is 15 residues long. CDR1 and CDR2 (germline): SGHTA, FQGNSA. Between the trimmed V and J ends, which lost 5 bases and 5 bases, there was a span of 16 bases.

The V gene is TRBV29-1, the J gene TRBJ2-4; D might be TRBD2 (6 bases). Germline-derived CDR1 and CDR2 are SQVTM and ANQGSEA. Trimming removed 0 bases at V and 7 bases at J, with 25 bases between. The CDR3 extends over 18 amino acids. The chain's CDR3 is CSVEDIDFLQRAANIQYF. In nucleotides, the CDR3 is TGCAGCGTTGAAGATATTGACTTTCTGCAGCGGGCCGCGAACATTCAGTACTTC.